The 18 T cell receptor beta chains below all came from one sample that was sequenced in a study of cytomegalovirus exposure and HLA in healthy donors listed by TCRdb under 2017. To prepare the library, the immunoSEQ multiplex PCR assay was applied. The multiplex PCR relied on a mix of 60 forward primers for TCR Vbeta segments and 13 reverse primers for TCR Jbeta segments. This is the immuneACCESS table as TCRdb keeps it, with only in-frame sequences that have V and J called. A part of the clones is gone; compared with another copy, unresolved V genes explain less than half, and the rest is unexplained. Across this sample there are over 90,000 clones, with 70% to 80% seen only once. The biggest ten clones account for about 20% of the sample. Sequencing was done on a sample of PBMCs. Receptors originate from a woman aged 55-75 years in good health and CMV-seropositive.

This chain links TRBV11-2 with TRBJ1-1, with D possibly matching TRBD1 (5 bases). The CDR3 covers 15 residues. V lost 2 bases, J lost 7 bases, and 17 bases lay in between. CDR1 SGHAT and CDR2 FQNNGV come from the germline V gene. The DNA for the CDR3 is TGTGCCAGCAGCTTAAGGCGGGGAAGGACAAATGAAGCTTTCTTT. Encoded protein: CASSLRRGRTNEAFF. The full variable domain, rest sourced from reference TRBV11-2 and TRBJ1-1, is EAGVAQSPRYKIIEKRQSVAFWCNPISGHATLYWYQQILGQGPKLLIQFQNNGVVDDSQLPKDRFSAERLKGVDSTLKIQPAKLEDSAVYLCASSLRRGRTNEAFFGQGTRLTVV.

The chain links TRBV7-9 to TRBJ2-1; tentatively, D is TRBD2 (5 bases). V lost 5 bases and J 5 bases, leaving 16 bases between the germline ends. Germline V gene sequence: CDR1 SEHNR, CDR2 FQNEAQ (reference sequence). This CDR3 is built from 15 residues. The CDR3 is CASSKSRGVDNEQFF. The CDR3 DNA reads TGTGCCAGCAGCAAAAGTCGGGGTGTCGACAATGAGCAGTTCTTC.

Many counts were recorded for this clone. The chain uses TRBV6-6 and TRBJ1-5, with D possibly TRBD1 on 6 matching bases. Trimming stripped 2 bases from V and 7 bases from J, with 18 bases between. The CDR3 covers 16 residues. The germline V gene has CDR1 MNHNY and CDR2 SVGAGI (reference sequence). The DNA for the CDR3 is TGTGCCAGCAGTTACGACGAGGTAGGGGGGGTCCAGCCCCAGCATTTT. This encodes CASSYDEVGGVQPQHF.

Here the CDR3 DNA reads TGTGCCAGCAGCGAATCGGGACTAGCGGGACTTTACGAGCAGTACTTC. It yields the protein CASSESGLAGLYEQYF. This chain uses TRBV9 with TRBJ2-5, with 13 bases identical to TRBD2. TRBJ2-7 explains the end of the DNA better; the J call may be wrong. The V gene's germline CDR1 is SGDLS and CDR2 YYNGEE. CDR3 size: 16 residues.

The V call is TRBV7-3, the J call TRBJ2-5; 13 bases are a match to TRBD2. The CDR3 contains 15 residues. CDR1 is SGHTA, CDR2 FQGTGA, per germline. V dropped 4 bases and J dropped 2; count of bases not matched to a gene: 1. The CDR3 spells CASSSGLAGQETQYF. DNA of the CDR3: TGTGCCAGCAGCTCGGGACTAGCGGGACAAGAGACCCAGTACTTC.

The gene calls are TRBV19 and TRBJ1-2; 12 bases are shared with TRBD1. The germline V gene encodes CDR1 LNHDA and CDR2 SQIVND (reference sequence). The CDR3 runs 16 residues. V gave up 5 bases and J gave up 6 bases; unmatched junction bases: 10. In nucleotides, the CDR3 is TGTGCCAGTAGTGCCCCCGGGACAGGGGGCTTGAATGGCTACACCTTC. Translation: CASSAPGTGGLNGYTF.

The chain joins TRBV5-1 to TRBJ1-5, with TRBD1 matching 8 bases. The CDR3 loop spans 14 amino acids. Germline V gene sequence: CDR1 SGHRS, CDR2 YFSETQ. With V trimmed by 4 bases and J by 2 bases, 2 bases remained unmatched. The CDR3 region is CASSQGQGNQPQHF. The CDR3, as DNA: TGCGCCAGCAGCCAGGGACAGGGCAATCAGCCCCAGCATTTT.

This chain connects TRBV7-9 to TRBJ1-2, with D uncertain. Trimming cost V 7 bases and J 8 bases, with 20 bases left between them. CDR3 length: 14 residues. Germline V gene sequence: CDR1 SEHNR, CDR2 FQNEAQ (reference sequence). The CDR3 here is CASTITSTAEGYTF. In DNA, the CDR3 is TGTGCCAGCACCATCACGAGTACAGCAGAGGGCTACACCTTC.

The V call is TRBV7-2, the J call TRBJ2-1, with TRBD2 matching 9 bases. The CDR3 is made up of 15 amino acids. In germline, CDR1 is SGHTA, CDR2 FQGNSA. V shed 5 bases and J 1 base; nucleotides not matched to a gene: 3. The CDR3, as DNA: TGTGCCAGCAGCCCCGCGGGAGGGTCCTACAATGAGCAGTTCTTC. Amino acids: CASSPAGGSYNEQFF. The entire variable domain, with the rest obtained from reference TRBV7-2 and TRBJ2-1, is as follows: GAGVSQSPSNKVTEKGKDVELRCDPISGHTALYWYRQSLGQGLEFLIYFQGNSAPDKSGLPSDRFSAERTGGSVSTLTIQRTQQEDSAVYLCASSPAGGSYNEQFFGPGTRLTVL.

V usage is TRBV19 and J usage is TRBJ1-4; the D gene is possibly TRBD1 (6 bases). The CDR3 is made up of 11 amino acids. CDR1 LNHDA and CDR2 SQIVND come from the germline V gene (reference sequence). Trimming took 9 bases from V and 7 from J, leaving 9 bases between them. The CDR3 sequence is CARQGSEKLFF. The DNA of the CDR3 is TGTGCCAGACAGGGTAGTGAAAAACTGTTTTTT. Full variable domain (rest looked up from reference TRBV19 and TRBJ1-4): DGGITQSPKYLFRKEGQNVTLSCEQNLNHDAMYWYRQDPGQGLRLIYYSQIVNDFQKGDIAEGYSVSREKKESFPLTVTSAQKNPTAFYLCARQGSEKLFFGSGTQLSVL.

This clone was detected once. This chain joins TRBV4-1 and TRBJ1-2; perhaps TRBD1 as D (6 bases). Germline-derived CDR1 and CDR2 are MGHRA and YSYEKL. The V end lost 4 bases, the J end lost 2 bases, and 14 bases lay between the germline ends. The CDR3 is made up of 15 amino acids. CDR3 amino acids: CASSPIGQRNYGYTF. In nucleotides, the CDR3 is TGCGCCAGCAGCCCTATAGGACAGAGAAACTATGGCTACACCTTC.

The chain recombines TRBV5-1 with TRBJ2-7, with D maybe TRBD2 (5 bases). The CDR3 sequence is 14 residues long. Germline lookup yields CDR1 SGHRS and CDR2 YFSETQ. The germline V and J ends were trimmed by 0 bases and 0 bases, with 7 bases remaining between them. CDR3 loop: CASSLDGGSYEQYF. The DNA for the CDR3 is TGCGCCAGCAGCTTGGACGGAGGCTCCTACGAGCAGTACTTC.

The CDR3 reads CASSRPGNSYEQYF. DNA of the CDR3: TGCGCCAGCAGCCGACCAGGGAACTCCTACGAGCAGTACTTC. The chain has TRBV4-1 and TRBJ2-7; D perhaps matches TRBD1 (5 bases). The CDR3 totals 14 residues. Trimming took off 4 bases at V and 0 bases at J, with 10 bases between the two ends. CDR1 is MGHRA, CDR2 YSYEKL, per germline.

The genes are TRBV27 and TRBJ2-4; 8 bases fit TRBD2. The junction had 20 bases not matched to a gene; V was cut back by 6 bases and J by 1 base. The CDR3 sequence is 20 residues long. CDR1 is MNHEY and CDR2 is SMNVEV in the germline V gene (reference sequence). The CDR3: CASSRGLSAGGYFAKNIQYF. In nucleotides, the CDR3 is TGTGCCAGCAGCCGCGGTCTCAGCGCGGGAGGTTATTTTGCCAAAAACATTCAGTACTTC.

The genes are TRBV6-5 and TRBJ1-2; D not certain. Germline CDR1 is MNHEY and CDR2 is SVGAGI. The CDR3 spans 15 residues. V lost 4 bases and J 4 bases, leaving 16 bases between the germline ends. CDR3 loop: CASSFESGPLYGYTF. In DNA form, the CDR3 reads TGTGCCAGCAGTTTTGAATCGGGTCCCCTCTATGGCTACACCTTC.

The J gene is TRBJ1-1, the V gene TRBV30, with D maybe TRBD1 (6 bases). CDR1 and CDR2 from the germline V gene are GTSNPN and SVGIG (reference sequence). V shed 1 base and J shed 1 base, with 13 bases lying between them. The CDR3 has 15 amino acids. The CDR3 DNA sequence: TGTGCCTGGAGTGCCCGGACAGAACGGAACACTGAAGCTTTCTTT. Translation gives CAWSARTERNTEAFF.

J is TRBJ2-5 and V is TRBV6-5, with 8 bases that match TRBD1. Germline V gives CDR1 MNHEY, CDR2 SVGAGI. The CDR3 loop spans 14 amino acids. With V trimmed by 7 bases and J by 4 bases, 8 bases remained unmatched. As DNA, the CDR3 is TGTGCCAGCATGACAGGGGTATTGGGAGAGACCCAGTACTTC. Translation: CASMTGVLGETQYF.

The chain links TRBV10-1 to TRBJ2-2; 8 positions agree with TRBD1. J gave up 2 bases and V 6 bases, and 11 bases lay outside the gene matches. The CDR3 length is 17 residues. The germline gives CDR1 WNHNN, CDR2 SYGVQD (reference sequence). The CDR3 region is CASRAGQGVGNTGELFF. The DNA for the CDR3 is TGCGCCAGCAGGGCCGGACAGGGAGTCGGAAACACCGGGGAGCTGTTTTTT.